This passage covers 15 T cell receptor beta chains from one sample sequenced in a study of cytomegalovirus exposure and HLA in healthy donors. The PCR contained 60 Vbeta and 13 Jbeta primers. Only in-frame clones appear in the TCRdb table, and some are missing; sequencing was by immunoSEQ multiplex PCR. The ten most abundant clones cover roughly 0.99% of a sample with about 46,000 clones. Sequencing input: PBMCs. Source of these receptors: a woman in her forties in good health and CMV-seronegative.

V usage is TRBV2 and J usage is TRBJ1-2; 8 bases align to TRBD1. V shed 6 bases, J shed 7 bases, and the junction held 7 bases outside the gene matches. The CDR3 has 13 residues. From germline, CDR1 is SNHLY and CDR2 FYNNEI. CDR3 nucleotides: TGTGCCAGCAGGGCCCAGGGGGCAAGTGGCTACACCTTC. Translation gives CASRAQGASGYTF.

The chain employs TRBV4-1 and TRBJ1-1, with D possibly being TRBD1 (6 bases). Germline CDR1 reads MGHRA; CDR2 reads YSYEKL. Trimming took 1 base from V and 3 from J, leaving 15 bases between them. The CDR3 consists of 16 residues. The CDR3 is CASSQALQGIDTEAFF. CDR3 nucleotide sequence: TGCGCCAGCAGCCAAGCCCTACAGGGAATTGACACTGAAGCTTTCTTT.

The chain combines TRBV5-6 with TRBJ2-1, with 13 bases identical to TRBD2. The CDR3 contains 15 residues. The junction had 4 bases not matched to a gene; V was cut back by 4 bases and J by 6 bases. CDR1 and CDR2 from the germline V gene are SGHDT and YYEEEE. The CDR3 here is CASSDGTSGINEQFF. CDR3 DNA: TGTGCCAGCAGCGACGGGACTAGCGGGATCAATGAGCAGTTCTTC.

The chain combines TRBV7-2 with TRBJ2-7; 10 nucleotides agree with TRBD1. CDR3 size: 14 residues. V was clipped by 5 bases and J by 7 bases; unmatched bases: 8. The germline V gene has CDR1 SGHTA and CDR2 FQGNSA. The CDR3 loop is CASSIRTGGGEQYF. The CDR3 DNA sequence: TGTGCCAGCAGCATCCGGACAGGGGGTGGGGAGCAGTACTTC. The entire variable domain, with the rest obtained from reference TRBV7-2 and TRBJ2-7, is as follows: GAGVSQSPSNKVTEKGKDVELRCDPISGHTALYWYRQSLGQGLEFLIYFQGNSAPDKSGLPSDRFSAERTGGSVSTLTIQRTQQEDSAVYLCASSIRTGGGEQYFGPGTRLTVT.

The CDR3 sequence: CASRIREDVNTGELFF. For the CDR3, the DNA is TGCGCCAGCAGGATCCGGGAGGACGTCAACACCGGGGAGCTGTTTTTT. The V and J genes are TRBV5-1 and TRBJ2-2; TRBD2 aligns across 7 bases. Trimming removed 5 bases from V and 2 bases from J; junction bases left unmatched: 9. The CDR3 covers 16 residues. The germline CDR1 and CDR2 sequences are SGHRS and YFSETQ.

The chain carries TRBV10-3 and TRBJ2-2; 9 nucleotides align to TRBD1. CDR1 is ENHRY and CDR2 is SYGVKD in the germline V gene. This CDR3 comprises 14 residues. With V trimmed by 11 bases and J by 4 bases, 8 bases remained unmatched. The CDR3 nucleotides read TGTGCCGGCACAGGGGGCAGGGGCACCGGGGAGCTGTTTTTT. Translation: CAGTGGRGTGELFF.

This chain connects TRBV5-1 to TRBJ1-1; 9 positions agree with TRBD1. Losses at the gene ends were 4 bases for V and 2 bases for J; bases not matched to a gene: 9. Germline lookup yields CDR1 SGHRS and CDR2 YFSETQ. The CDR3 sequence is 16 residues long. The CDR3 DNA follows: TGCGCCAGCAGCACCGGGGACAGGGTGGCTAACACTGAAGCTTTCTTT. Protein product: CASSTGDRVANTEAFF.

DNA of the CDR3: TGCGCCAGCAGCCTCTGGGCCGAGCGGGAGGGCCGAAATGAGCAGTTCTTC. Residues: CASSLWAEREGRNEQFF. The gene calls are TRBV4-3 and TRBJ2-1; 10 nucleotides line up with TRBD2. Germline values: CDR1 LGHNA, CDR2 YSLEER. V shed 4 bases, J shed 7 bases, and the junction held 13 bases outside the gene matches. The CDR3 is 17 amino acids.

CDR3 residues: CASSATPMSTSGDYEQYF. DNA for the CDR3: TGTGCCAGCAGCGCAACCCCAATGTCGACTAGCGGGGACTACGAGCAGTACTTC. The J gene is TRBJ2-7, the V gene TRBV9; TRBD2 agrees at 11 bases. Germline trimming cut 3 bases from V and 3 bases from J; bases unmatched to any gene: 14. The CDR3 consists of 18 residues. The germline V gene has CDR1 SGDLS and CDR2 YYNGEE.

The chain combines TRBV7-9 with TRBJ1-1, with no clear D. Germline V gives CDR1 SEHNR, CDR2 FQNEAQ (reference sequence). V was cut by 1 base and J by 1 base, with 7 bases left in between. The CDR3 runs 14 residues. In DNA form, the CDR3 reads TGTGCCAGCAGCTTAGTGGAGGGGAACACTGAAGCTTTCTTT. This encodes CASSLVEGNTEAFF.

This CDR3 reads CASSLGGESSYEQYF. The CDR3 DNA sequence: TGTGCCAGCAGCTTAGGCGGTGAGAGCTCCTACGAGCAGTACTTC. V is TRBV7-3 and J is TRBJ2-7; D gene ambiguous. The CDR3 has 15 residues. CDR1 and CDR2 (germline): SGHTA, FQGTGA. V shed 2 bases and J shed 0 bases, with 11 bases lying between them.

The chain has TRBV19 and TRBJ2-7; possibly TRBD2 for D (6 bases). CDR3 size: 13 residues. CDR1 and CDR2 (germline): LNHDA, SQIVND (reference sequence). Trimming took 5 bases from V and 3 from J, leaving 11 bases between them. The chain's CDR3 is CASSPTRGYEQYF. The CDR3 nucleotides are TGTGCCAGTAGTCCCACGCGGGGCTACGAGCAGTACTTC. Combining the CDR3 with reference TRBV19 and TRBJ2-7 gives the whole variable domain DGGITQSPKYLFRKEGQNVTLSCEQNLNHDAMYWYRQDPGQGLRLIYYSQIVNDFQKGDIAEGYSVSREKKESFPLTVTSAQKNPTAFYLCASSPTRGYEQYFGPGTRLTVT.

This chain uses TRBV7-6 with TRBJ2-7; TRBD1 matches 10 bases. Trimming cost V 3 bases and J 0 bases; bases outside gene matches: 2. The germline CDR1 and CDR2 sequences are SGHVS and FNYEAQ. The CDR3 sequence is 15 residues long. The CDR3 here is CASSLTGGNSYEQYF. The DNA of the CDR3 is TGTGCCAGCAGCTTGACAGGGGGCAACTCCTACGAGCAGTACTTC.

The chain links TRBV6-5 to TRBJ1-1; unclear D gene. CDR3 length: 12 amino acids. V lost 6 bases to trimming and J lost 4 bases, with 9 bases between them. Germline V CDR1 and CDR2: MNHEY, SVGAGI. CDR3 sequence (DNA): TGTGCCAGCAGACGCCTCGGCACTGAAGCTTTCTTT. The encoded protein is CASRRLGTEAFF.

The CDR3 bases are TGTGCCAGCAGTTTTTCCGGGACTAGCGGGAGACCTACGCAGTATTTT. The encoded protein is CASSFSGTSGRPTQYF. The chain is built from TRBV27 and TRBJ2-3, with 14 bases fitting TRBD2. The germline V gene encodes CDR1 MNHEY and CDR2 SMNVEV (reference sequence). Trimming cost V 3 bases and J 8 bases; bases outside gene matches: 7. The CDR3 consists of 16 residues.